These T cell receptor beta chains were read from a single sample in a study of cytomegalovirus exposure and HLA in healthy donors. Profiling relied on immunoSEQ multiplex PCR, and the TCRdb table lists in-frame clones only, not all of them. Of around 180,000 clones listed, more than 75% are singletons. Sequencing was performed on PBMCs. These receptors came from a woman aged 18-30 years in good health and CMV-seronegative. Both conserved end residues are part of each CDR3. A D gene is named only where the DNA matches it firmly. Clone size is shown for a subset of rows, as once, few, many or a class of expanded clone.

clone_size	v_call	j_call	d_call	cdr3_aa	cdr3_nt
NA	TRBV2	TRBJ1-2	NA	CASSLQGANYGYTF	TGTGCCAGCAGTTTACAGGGAGCGAACTATGGCTACACCTTC
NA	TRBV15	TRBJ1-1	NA	CATSRDPGDTEAFF	TGTGCCACCAGCAGAGACCCGGGTGACACTGAAGCTTTCTTT
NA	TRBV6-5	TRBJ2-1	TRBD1	CASSYGTGRAEQFF	TGTGCCAGCAGTTACGGGACAGGGAGGGCTGAGCAGTTCTTC
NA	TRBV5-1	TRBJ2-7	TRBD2	CASSVTSGSSYEQYF	TGCGCCAGCAGCGTGACTAGCGGGAGCTCCTACGAGCAGTACTTC
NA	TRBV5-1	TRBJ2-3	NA	CASSSGTSTDTQYF	TGCGCCAGCAGCTCCGGGACTAGCACAGATACGCAGTATTTT
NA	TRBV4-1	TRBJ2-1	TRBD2	CASSQTSGRISYNEQFF	TGCGCCAGCAGCCAAACTAGCGGGAGGATCAGCTACAATGAGCAGTTCTTC
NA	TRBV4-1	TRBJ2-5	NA	CASSQAPPPGSETQYF	TGCGCCAGCAGCCAAGCCCCCCCGCCAGGGTCAGAGACCCAGTACTTC
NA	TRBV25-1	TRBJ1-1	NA	CASSDPGLNTEAFF	TGTGCCAGCAGTGATCCAGGGCTGAACACTGAAGCTTTCTTT
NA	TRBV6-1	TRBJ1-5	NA	CAVRVVSNQPQHF	TGTGCCGTCCGGGTAGTTAGCAATCAGCCCCAGCATTTT
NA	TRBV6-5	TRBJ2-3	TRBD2	CASSPGGAGGDTQYF	TGTGCCAGCAGCCCCGGGGGGGCCGGGGGAGATACGCAGTATTTT
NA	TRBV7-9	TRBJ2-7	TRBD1	CASSTWTGGFAYEQYF	TGTGCCAGCAGCACCTGGACAGGGGGGTTCGCCTACGAGCAGTACTTC
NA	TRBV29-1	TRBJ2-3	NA	CSVDRAGVADTQYF	TGCAGCGTTGATCGGGCAGGGGTAGCAGATACGCAGTATTTT
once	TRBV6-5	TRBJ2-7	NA	CASSYRSGTYEQYF	TGTGCCAGCAGTTACCGTAGCGGTACCTACGAGCAGTACTTC
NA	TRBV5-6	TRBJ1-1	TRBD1	CASSRRGHRTEAFF	TGTGCCAGCAGTCGAAGGGGGCACCGCACTGAAGCTTTCTTT
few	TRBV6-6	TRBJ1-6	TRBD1	CASSDRGNSPLHF	TGTGCCAGCAGCGACAGGGGTAATTCACCCCTCCACTTT
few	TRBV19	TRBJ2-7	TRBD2	CASSMGGGYEQYF	TGTGCCAGTAGTATGGGCGGGGGCTACGAGCAGTACTTC
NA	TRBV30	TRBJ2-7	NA	CAWSTKQGYEQYF	TGTGCCTGGAGTACGAAACAGGGCTACGAGCAGTACTTC
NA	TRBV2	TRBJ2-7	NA	CASRVRVTSYEQYF	TGTGCCAGCAGAGTTAGAGTAACCTCCTACGAGCAGTACTTC
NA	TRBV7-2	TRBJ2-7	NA	CASTRGASLSYEQYF	TGTGCCAGCACCCGGGGGGCTAGCCTCTCCTACGAGCAGTACTTC
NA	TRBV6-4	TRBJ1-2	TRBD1	CASSDSEGASAYGYTF	TGTGCCAGCAGTGACTCGGAGGGGGCGTCCGCCTATGGCTACACCTTC
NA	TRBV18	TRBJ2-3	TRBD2	CASSLLPSGGHEDTQYF	TGTGCCAGCTCACTTCTCCCTAGCGGGGGGCACGAAGATACGCAGTATTTT
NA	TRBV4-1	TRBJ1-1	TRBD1	CASSQGSSSQGIEAFF	TGCGCCAGCAGCCAAGGTTCCAGCTCACAGGGGATTGAAGCTTTCTTT
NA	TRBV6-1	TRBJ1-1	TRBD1	CASSEPGQGNTEAFF	TGTGCCAGCAGTGAGCCGGGACAGGGGAACACTGAAGCTTTCTTT
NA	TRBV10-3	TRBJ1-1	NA	CAISESGARDTEAFF	TGTGCCATCAGTGAGTCGGGGGCGCGGGACACTGAAGCTTTCTTT